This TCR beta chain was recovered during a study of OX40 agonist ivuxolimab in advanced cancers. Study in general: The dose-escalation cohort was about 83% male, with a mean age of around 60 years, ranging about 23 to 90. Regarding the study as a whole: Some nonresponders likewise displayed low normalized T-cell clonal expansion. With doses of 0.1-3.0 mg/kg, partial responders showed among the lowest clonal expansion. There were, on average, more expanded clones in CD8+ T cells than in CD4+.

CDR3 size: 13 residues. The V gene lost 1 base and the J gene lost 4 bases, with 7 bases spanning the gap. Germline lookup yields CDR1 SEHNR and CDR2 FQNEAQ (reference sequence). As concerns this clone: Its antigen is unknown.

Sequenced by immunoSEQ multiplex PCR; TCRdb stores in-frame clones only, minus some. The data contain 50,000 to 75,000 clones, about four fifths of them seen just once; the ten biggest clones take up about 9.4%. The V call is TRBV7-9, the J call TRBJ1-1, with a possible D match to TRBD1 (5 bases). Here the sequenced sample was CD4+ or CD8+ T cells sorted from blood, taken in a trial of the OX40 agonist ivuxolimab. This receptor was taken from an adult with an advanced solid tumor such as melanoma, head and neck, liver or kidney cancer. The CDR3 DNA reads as TGTGCCAGCAGCTTAGACGGGGGCACTGAAGCTTTCTTT. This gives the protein CASSLDGGTEAFF. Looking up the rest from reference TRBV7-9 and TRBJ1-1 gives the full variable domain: DTGVSQNPRHKITKRGQNVTFRCDPISEHNRLYWYRQTLGQGPEFLTYFQNEAQLEKSRLLSDRFSAERPKGSFSTLEIQRTEQGDSAMYLCASSLDGGTEAFFGQGTRLTVV.